Following are 25 T cell receptor beta chains from one sample sequenced in a study of blood T cell repertoires in COVID-19. Assay used: immunoSEQ multiplex PCR; TCRdb lists only in-frame clones, some missing. The sample includes some 120,000 clones, 82% of them seen just once. Specimen: peripheral blood. The receptors were sampled from a man between 65 and 85 years old with active or convalescent COVID-19.

This chain links TRBV7-2 with TRBJ1-6, with D possibly matching TRBD1 (6 bases). In germline, CDR1 is SGHTA, CDR2 FQGNSA. The CDR3 has 15 amino acids. Trimming took off 1 base at V and 14 bases at J, with 18 bases between the two ends. CDR3 loop: CASSLGNRDTETLHF. In DNA, the CDR3 is TGTGCCAGCAGCTTAGGCAACCGGGACACCGAAACCCTCCACTTT. The full variable domain, completed using reference TRBV7-2 and TRBJ1-6, is GAGVSQSPSNKVTEKGKDVELRCDPISGHTALYWYRQSLGQGLEFLIYFQGNSAPDKSGLPSDRFSAERTGGSVSTLTIQRTQQEDSAVYLCASSLGNRDTETLHFGNGTRLTVT.

The V and J genes are TRBV5-1 and TRBJ1-6; D ambiguous. This CDR3 has 15 residues. CDR1 SGHRS and CDR2 YFSETQ come from the germline V gene. Trimming took 0 bases from V and 6 from J, leaving 10 bases between them. CDR3 region: CASSLGWTPNSPLHF. The CDR3, as DNA: TGCGCCAGCAGCTTGGGGTGGACTCCTAATTCACCCCTCCACTTT.

V is TRBV21-1 and J is TRBJ2-7; TRBD1 is taken as the D call from the table, unchecked against the DNA. TRBV21-1 is deemed a pseudogene. The CDR3 sequence is 19 residues long. The CDR3 DNA follows: TGTGCCAGCAGCACTAAAGGGTGGGGGGAACCGGGACAGGGGTACGAGCAGTACTTC. It translates to CASSTKGWGEPGQGYEQYF.

J is TRBJ2-1 and V is TRBV6-2 or TRBV6-3; 8 nucleotides align to TRBD1. Germline values: CDR1 MNHEY, CDR2 SVGEGT. V was clipped by 4 bases and J by 9 bases; unmatched bases: 11. The CDR3 is 15 residues long. CDR3 protein: CASSSARGPKAEQFF. Written as DNA, the CDR3 is TGTGCCAGCAGTTCGGCCAGGGGGCCAAAAGCTGAGCAGTTCTTC.

V and J are TRBV6-2 or TRBV6-3 and TRBJ1-2, with TRBD1 matching over 8 bases. CDR3 length equals 11 residues. Germline V gives CDR1 MNHEY, CDR2 SVGEGT. Trimming took 5 bases from V and 8 from J; bases not matched to a gene: 1. CDR3 nucleotide sequence: TGTGCCAGCAGTGACAGGGGCGGCTACACCTTC. Translation: CASSDRGGYTF.

In DNA, the CDR3 is TGTGCCAGCACCCTAACCGCGGGGGGCACAGATACGCAGTATTTT. It codes for CASTLTAGGTDTQYF. The chain is built from TRBV4-2 and TRBJ2-3; 7 bases map to TRBD2. The germline gives CDR1 LGHNA, CDR2 YNFKEQ. This CDR3 comprises 15 residues. V was clipped by 7 bases and J by 1 base; unmatched bases: 8.

This chain links TRBV5-5 with TRBJ1-1, with 9 bases lining up with TRBD1. With V trimmed by 1 base and J by 5 bases, 3 bases remained unmatched. CDR1 and CDR2 (germline): SGHKS, YYEKEE (reference sequence). CDR3 length: 14 residues. The CDR3 bases are TGTGCCAGCAGCTTGAGACAGGGGGAAACTGAAGCTTTCTTT. Translating it yields CASSLRQGETEAFF.

This clone was counted many times. CDR3 residues: CASKPRDSNNSPLHF. As DNA, the CDR3 is TGTGCCAGTAAACCCCGGGATTCCAATAATTCACCCCTCCACTTT. The V call is TRBV6-5, the J call TRBJ1-6; D remains unclear. CDR1 and CDR2 (germline): MNHEY, SVGAGI. The CDR3 runs to 15 residues. V lost 9 bases, J lost 5 bases, and 17 bases lay in between.

The chain recombines TRBV12-3 or TRBV12-4 with TRBJ2-5; D not certain. The CDR3 is 12 residues long. V was trimmed by 5 bases and J by 4 bases, leaving 8 bases between them. In nucleotides, the CDR3 is TGTGCCAGCAGTGAGGTAGTAGAGACCCAGTACTTC. Translating it yields CASSEVVETQYF.

The chain combines TRBV7-2 with TRBJ2-7; 9 nucleotides align to TRBD1. Germline V CDR1 and CDR2: SGHTA, FQGNSA. V was clipped by 0 bases and J by 5 bases; unmatched bases: 8. The CDR3 extends over 16 amino acids. As DNA, the CDR3 is TGTGCCAGCAGCTTAGCGCTGGGGACAGGGCGTAACGAGCAGTACTTC. The encoded protein is CASSLALGTGRNEQYF.

The chain couples TRBV9 to TRBJ2-5; 11 positions match TRBD2. CDR1 SGDLS and CDR2 YYNGEE come from the germline V gene. The V gene end was trimmed by 3 bases and the J gene end by 5 bases; junction bases not matched to a gene: 3. There are 14 residues in the CDR3. The CDR3 sequence is CASSEGLAEETQYF. The CDR3 nucleotides read TGTGCCAGCAGCGAGGGACTAGCGGAGGAGACCCAGTACTTC.

The chain joins TRBV19 to TRBJ1-2; 7 bases map to TRBD1. CDR3 length: 13 residues. The V gene end was trimmed by 5 bases and the J gene end by 8 bases; junction bases not matched to a gene: 8. The germline V gene encodes CDR1 LNHDA and CDR2 SQIVND (reference sequence). CDR3 nucleotide sequence: TGTGCCAGTAGTCCCAGACAGGGACGGGGCTACACCTTC. This codes for CASSPRQGRGYTF.

This clone was seen more than once but under ten times. The V call is TRBV24-1, the J call TRBJ1-2; D possibly corresponds to TRBD1 (5 bases). CDR3 length: 12 residues. Germline-derived CDR1 and CDR2 are KGHDR and SFDVKD. Trimming took 9 bases from V and 4 from J, leaving 11 bases between them. DNA for the CDR3: TGTGCCACCTGGGGCAAGACCTATGGCTACACCTTC. Amino acids: CATWGKTYGYTF.

The count of this clone is one. The chain combines TRBV4-2 with TRBJ2-7, with 7 bases matching TRBD2. Germline V gives CDR1 LGHNA, CDR2 YNFKEQ. This CDR3 has 15 residues. J lost 7 bases, V lost 0 bases, and 9 bases had no gene match. The CDR3 reads CASSQEGGLVGEQYF. In DNA, the CDR3 is TGTGCCAGCAGCCAAGAGGGAGGGCTAGTCGGTGAGCAGTACTTC.

This chain connects TRBV7-9 to TRBJ2-3; 11 bases agree with TRBD1. The V and J ends lost 5 bases and 4 bases, in that order; junction bases with no gene match: 5. CDR3 length: 15 residues. Germline CDR1 SEHNR, CDR2 FQNEAQ (reference sequence). CDR3 sequence (DNA): TGTGCCAGCAGCCGGACAGGGGGCATCGCAGATACGCAGTATTTT. Translation: CASSRTGGIADTQYF.

This clone was counted once. The CDR3 DNA is TGCGCCAGCAGTGAGTCGGGACTCTCCTACGAGCAGTACTTC. This gives the protein CASSESGLSYEQYF. The chain links TRBV10-1 to TRBJ2-7; perhaps TRBD2 as D (6 bases). This CDR3 region has 14 residues. V dropped 0 bases and J dropped 0 bases, with 6 bases sitting between them. The V gene's germline CDR1 is WNHNN and CDR2 SYGVQD (reference sequence).

The chain is built from TRBV3-1 (or the pseudogene TRBV3-2) and TRBJ1-2; D remains unclear. The CDR3 runs to 12 residues. CDR1 LGHDT and CDR2 YNNKEL come from the germline V gene (reference sequence). V was cut by 2 bases and J by 5 bases, with 6 bases left in between. The CDR3 is CASSQREYGYTF. The CDR3 DNA is TGTGCCAGCAGCCAACGGGAATATGGCTACACCTTC.

The J gene is TRBJ1-2, the V gene TRBV7-2; 10 nucleotides agree with TRBD1. V was clipped by 0 bases and J by 8 bases; unmatched bases: 6. CDR1 and CDR2 from the germline V gene are SGHTA and FQGNSA. There are 15 residues in the CDR3. The CDR3 DNA reads TGTGCCAGCAGCTTAGCGGGACAGGGGCCGGGGGGCTACACCTTC. Translating it yields CASSLAGQGPGGYTF.

This rearrangement joins TRBV20-1 to TRBJ2-3; 10 bases map to TRBD2. The CDR3 spans 15 residues. The V segment lost 3 bases and the J segment 2 bases; nucleotides outside the gene matches: 5. Germline CDR1 is DFQATT and CDR2 is SNEGSKA (reference sequence). In DNA, the CDR3 is TGCAGTGCTAGTTCGCTAGCGGGGGCCACAGATACGCAGTATTTT. This gives the protein CSASSLAGATDTQYF.

The chain carries TRBV28 and TRBJ1-5, with a tentative D call TRBD1 (6 bases). The ends were cut back, 7 bases at V and 2 bases at J, with 9 bases in the middle. This CDR3 comprises 13 residues. Germline V gene lookup returns CDR1 MDHEN and CDR2 SYDVKM. The CDR3 is CASTGGRNQPQHF. In DNA, the CDR3 is TGTGCCAGCACCGGGGGGCGCAATCAGCCCCAGCATTTT.

The V and J genes are TRBV18 and TRBJ2-1; D possibly corresponds to TRBD2 (6 bases). There are 15 residues in the CDR3. The germline CDR1 and CDR2 sequences are KGHSH and LQKENI. Trimming cost V 5 bases and J 5 bases, with 16 bases left between them. CDR3 nucleotides: TGTGCCAGCTCAATAACACGGGAGTTGCACAATGAGCAGTTCTTC. As protein: CASSITRELHNEQFF.

CDR3 DNA sequence: TGTGCCAGCAGCTTAGGGTTGGGAGGGAACTATGGCTACACCTTC. It is translated as CASSLGLGGNYGYTF. The genes are TRBV7-2 and TRBJ1-2, with D unresolved. Trimming stripped 1 base from V and 2 bases from J, with 11 bases between. The CDR3 length is 15 residues. CDR1 SGHTA and CDR2 FQGNSA come from the germline V gene.

This chain uses TRBV2 with TRBJ2-5; 10 bases are a match to TRBD2. Germline CDR1 SNHLY, CDR2 FYNNEI. V gave up 2 bases and J gave up 2 bases; unmatched junction bases: 5. The CDR3 is 16 residues long. CDR3 sequence (DNA): TGTGCCAGCAGTGAACGGGCTAGCGGGGGACAAGAGACCCAGTACTTC. Amino acids: CASSERASGGQETQYF. Drawing the rest from reference TRBV2 and TRBJ2-5, the complete variable domain is EPEVTQTPSHQVTQMGQEVILRCVPISNHLYFYWYRQILGQKVEFLVSFYNNEISEKSEIFDDQFSVERPDGSNFTLKIRSTKLEDSAMYFCASSERASGGQETQYFGPGTRLLVL.

The chain is built from TRBV18 and TRBJ1-2; 8 bases match TRBD1. Germline values: CDR1 KGHSH, CDR2 LQKENI. With V trimmed by 4 bases and J by 2 bases, 6 bases remained unmatched. The CDR3 consists of 15 residues. CDR3 nucleotides: TGTGCCAGCTCACGTGGGGGACAGGCGAACTATGGCTACACCTTC. Its translation: CASSRGGQANYGYTF.

This clone was counted between two and nine times. The chain recombines TRBV28 with TRBJ1-6; TRBD1 might be the D (6 bases). CDR3 size: 14 residues. The germline CDR1 and CDR2 sequences are MDHEN and SYDVKM. Trimming removed 3 bases at V and 14 bases at J, with 17 bases between. The CDR3 sequence: CASSFAGAGSALHF. In DNA, the CDR3 is TGTGCCAGCAGTTTTGCAGGGGCCGGTTCTGCCCTCCACTTT.